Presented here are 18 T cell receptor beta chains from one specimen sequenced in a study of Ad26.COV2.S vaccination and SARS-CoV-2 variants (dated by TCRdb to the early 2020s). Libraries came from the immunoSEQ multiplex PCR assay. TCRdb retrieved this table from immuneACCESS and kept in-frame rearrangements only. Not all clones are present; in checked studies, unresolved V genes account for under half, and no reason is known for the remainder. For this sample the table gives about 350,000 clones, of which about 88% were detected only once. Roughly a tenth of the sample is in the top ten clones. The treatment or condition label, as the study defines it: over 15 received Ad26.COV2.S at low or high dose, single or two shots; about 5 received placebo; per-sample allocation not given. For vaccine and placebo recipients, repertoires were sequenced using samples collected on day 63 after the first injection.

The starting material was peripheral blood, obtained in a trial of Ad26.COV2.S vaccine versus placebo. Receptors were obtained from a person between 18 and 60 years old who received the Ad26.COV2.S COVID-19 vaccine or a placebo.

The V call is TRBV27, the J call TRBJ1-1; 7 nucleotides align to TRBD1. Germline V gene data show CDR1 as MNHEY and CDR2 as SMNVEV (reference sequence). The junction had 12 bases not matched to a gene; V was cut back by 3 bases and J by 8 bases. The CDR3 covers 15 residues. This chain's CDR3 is CASSFQAGQRAEAFF. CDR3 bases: TGTGCCAGCAGTTTTCAAGCGGGACAGAGAGCAGAAGCTTTCTTT.

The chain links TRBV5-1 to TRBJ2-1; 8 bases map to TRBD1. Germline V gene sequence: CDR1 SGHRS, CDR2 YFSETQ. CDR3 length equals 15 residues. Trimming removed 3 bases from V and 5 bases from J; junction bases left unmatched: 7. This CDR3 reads CASSSRQGLNNEQFF. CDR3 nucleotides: TGCGCCAGCAGCTCAAGACAGGGGCTAAACAATGAGCAGTTCTTC. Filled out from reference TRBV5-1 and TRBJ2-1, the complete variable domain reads KAGVTQTPRYLIKTRGQQVTLSCSPISGHRSVSWYQQTPGQGLQFLFEYFSETQRNKGNFPGRFSGRQFSNSRSEMNVSTLELGDSALYLCASSSRQGLNNEQFFGPGTRLTVL.

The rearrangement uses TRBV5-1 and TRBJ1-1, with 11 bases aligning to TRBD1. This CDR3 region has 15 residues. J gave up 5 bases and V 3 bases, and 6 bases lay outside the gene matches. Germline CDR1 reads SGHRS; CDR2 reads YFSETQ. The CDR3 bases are TGCGCCAGCAGCTCCGGACAGGGGGCTCAGACTGAAGCTTTCTTT. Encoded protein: CASSSGQGAQTEAFF. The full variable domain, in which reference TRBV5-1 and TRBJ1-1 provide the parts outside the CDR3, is KAGVTQTPRYLIKTRGQQVTLSCSPISGHRSVSWYQQTPGQGLQFLFEYFSETQRNKGNFPGRFSGRQFSNSRSEMNVSTLELGDSALYLCASSSGQGAQTEAFFGQGTRLTVV.

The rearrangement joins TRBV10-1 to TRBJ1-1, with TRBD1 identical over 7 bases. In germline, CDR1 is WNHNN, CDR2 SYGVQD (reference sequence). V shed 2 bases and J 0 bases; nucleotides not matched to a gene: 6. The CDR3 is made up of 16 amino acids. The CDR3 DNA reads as TGCGCCAGCAGTGAGCCCGGACAGGTGATGAACACTGAAGCTTTCTTT. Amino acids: CASSEPGQVMNTEAFF.

The CDR3 DNA reads as TGCGCCAGCAGCCTGGGACAGAGCCAAGAGACCCAGTACTTC. Translated: CASSLGQSQETQYF. The chain uses TRBV4-1 and TRBJ2-5; TRBD1 agrees at 7 bases. Per the germline V gene, CDR1 is MGHRA and CDR2 is YSYEKL. The CDR3 sequence is 14 residues long. The ends lost 4 bases at V and 1 base at J; junction bases unmatched: 3.

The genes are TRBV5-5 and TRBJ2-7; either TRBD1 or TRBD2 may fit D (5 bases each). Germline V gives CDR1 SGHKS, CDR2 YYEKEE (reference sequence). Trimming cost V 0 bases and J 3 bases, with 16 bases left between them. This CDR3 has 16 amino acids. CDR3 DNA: TGTGCCAGCAGCTTGGCCGGGGCCCTACTCCTCTACGAGCAGTACTTC. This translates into CASSLAGALLLYEQYF.

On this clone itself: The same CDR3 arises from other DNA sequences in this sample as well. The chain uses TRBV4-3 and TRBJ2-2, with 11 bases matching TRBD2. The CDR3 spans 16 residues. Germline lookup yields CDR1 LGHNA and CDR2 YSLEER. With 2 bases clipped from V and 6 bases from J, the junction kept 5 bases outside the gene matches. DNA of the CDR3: TGCGCCAGCAGCCAAACACTAGCGGGAGTTTCCGGGGAGCTGTTTTTT. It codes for CASSQTLAGVSGELFF.

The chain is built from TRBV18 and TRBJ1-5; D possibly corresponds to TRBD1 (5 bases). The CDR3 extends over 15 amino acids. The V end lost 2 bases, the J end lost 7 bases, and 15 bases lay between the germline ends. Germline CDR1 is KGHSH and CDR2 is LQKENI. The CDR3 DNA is TGTGCCAGCTCACCAACGAGGGGACCCGGCCAGCCCCAGCATTTT. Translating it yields CASSPTRGPGQPQHF.

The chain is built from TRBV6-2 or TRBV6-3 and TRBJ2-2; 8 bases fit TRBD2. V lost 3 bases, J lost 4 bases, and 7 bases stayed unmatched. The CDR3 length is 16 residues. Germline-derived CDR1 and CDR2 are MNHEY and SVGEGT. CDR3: CASSYSGLATTGELFF. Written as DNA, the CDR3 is TGTGCCAGCAGTTATTCCGGACTAGCTACCACCGGGGAGCTGTTTTTT.

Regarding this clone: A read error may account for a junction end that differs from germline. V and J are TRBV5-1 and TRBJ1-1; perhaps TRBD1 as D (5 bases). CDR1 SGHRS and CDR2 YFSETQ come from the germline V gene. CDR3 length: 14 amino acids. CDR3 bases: TGCGCCAGCAGTTTGGGACGGCCGAACACTGAAGCTTTCTTT. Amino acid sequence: CASSLGRPNTEAFF.

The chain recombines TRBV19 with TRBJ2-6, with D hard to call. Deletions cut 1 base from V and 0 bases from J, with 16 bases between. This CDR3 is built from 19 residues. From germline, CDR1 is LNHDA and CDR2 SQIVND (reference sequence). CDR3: CASSIADGIAPSGANVLTF. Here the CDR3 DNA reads TGTGCCAGTAGTATAGCTGACGGAATCGCGCCCTCTGGGGCCAACGTCCTGACTTTC.

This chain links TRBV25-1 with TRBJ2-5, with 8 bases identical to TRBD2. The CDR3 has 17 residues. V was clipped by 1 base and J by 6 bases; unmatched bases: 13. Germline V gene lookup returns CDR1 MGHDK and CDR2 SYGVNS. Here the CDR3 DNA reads TGTGCCAGCAGTGAATTAACGGGTGCCAGCGGGAGCCAGACCCAGTACTTC. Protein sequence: CASSELTGASGSQTQYF. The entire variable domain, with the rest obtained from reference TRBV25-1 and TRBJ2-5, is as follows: EADIYQTPRYLVIGTGKKITLECSQTMGHDKMYWYQQDPGMELHLIHYSYGVNSTEKGDLSSESTVSRIRTEHFPLTLESARPSHTSQYLCASSELTGASGSQTQYFGPGTRLLVL.

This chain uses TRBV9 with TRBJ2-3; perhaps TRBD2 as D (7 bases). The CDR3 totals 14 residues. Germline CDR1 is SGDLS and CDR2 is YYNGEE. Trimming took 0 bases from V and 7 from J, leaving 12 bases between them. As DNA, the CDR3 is TGTGCCAGCAGCGTAGGGACCGGGGGGCATACGCAGTATTTT. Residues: CASSVGTGGHTQYF.

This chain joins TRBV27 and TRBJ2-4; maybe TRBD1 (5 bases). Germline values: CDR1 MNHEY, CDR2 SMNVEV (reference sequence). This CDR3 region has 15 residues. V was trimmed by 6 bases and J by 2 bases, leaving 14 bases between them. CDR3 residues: CASRIQGNSKNIQYF. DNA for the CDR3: TGTGCCAGCAGGATTCAGGGTAACTCCAAAAACATTCAGTACTTC.

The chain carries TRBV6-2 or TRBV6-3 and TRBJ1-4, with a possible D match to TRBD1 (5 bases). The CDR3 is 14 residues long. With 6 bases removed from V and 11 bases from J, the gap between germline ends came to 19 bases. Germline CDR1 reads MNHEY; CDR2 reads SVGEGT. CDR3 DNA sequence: TGTGCCAGCAGCCCTTACTGGGGCGGGGTGAAACTGTTTTTT. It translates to CASSPYWGGVKLFF.

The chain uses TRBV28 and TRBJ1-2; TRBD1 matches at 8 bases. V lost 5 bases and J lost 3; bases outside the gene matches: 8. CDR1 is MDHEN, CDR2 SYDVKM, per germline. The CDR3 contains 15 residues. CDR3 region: CASSVYQGAYYGYTF. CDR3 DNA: TGTGCCAGCAGTGTCTATCAGGGGGCTTACTATGGCTACACCTTC.

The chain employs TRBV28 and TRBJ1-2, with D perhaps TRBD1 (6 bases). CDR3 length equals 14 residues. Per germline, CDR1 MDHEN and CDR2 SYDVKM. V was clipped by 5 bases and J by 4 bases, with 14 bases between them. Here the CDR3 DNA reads TGTGCCAGCAGTCCTCGACAGGCTATCTATGGCTACACCTTC. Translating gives CASSPRQAIYGYTF.

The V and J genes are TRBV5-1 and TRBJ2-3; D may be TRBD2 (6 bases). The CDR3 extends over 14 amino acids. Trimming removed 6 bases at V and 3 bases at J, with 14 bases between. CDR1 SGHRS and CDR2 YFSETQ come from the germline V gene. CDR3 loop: CASTFGGWTDTQYF. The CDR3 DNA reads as TGCGCCAGCACCTTCGGGGGTTGGACAGATACGCAGTATTTT. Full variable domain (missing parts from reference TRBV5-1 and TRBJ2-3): KAGVTQTPRYLIKTRGQQVTLSCSPISGHRSVSWYQQTPGQGLQFLFEYFSETQRNKGNFPGRFSGRQFSNSRSEMNVSTLELGDSALYLCASTFGGWTDTQYFGPGTRLTVL.